This T cell receptor (beta chain) was documented in a study of T cell changes during pregnancy in multiple sclerosis. The ends were cut back, 8 bases at V and 5 bases at J, with 9 bases in the middle. Germline loops: CDR1 SGHVS, CDR2 FNYEAQ. The CDR3 is 11 residues long. Data came from immunoSEQ multiplex PCR; TCRdb stores just in-frame clones and leaves some out. This table has 70,000 to 95,000 clones, more than 80% appearing once. The TCR comes from a female donor in good health, enrolled as a control in a pregnancy study. Sequenced material: peripheral blood, taken in the second trimester of pregnancy. The V and J genes are TRBV7-6 and TRBJ1-1, with D perhaps TRBD1 (5 bases). In nucleotides, the CDR3 is TGTGCCAGCGGGGGGGTAACTGAAGCTTTCTTT. Protein product: CASGGVTEAFF.